This paragraph reports one TCR beta chain. The antigen is undetermined. With V trimmed by 4 bases and J by 8 bases, 5 bases remained unmatched. Germline values: CDR1 SEHNR, CDR2 FQNEAQ (reference sequence). This CDR3 has 16 residues. The sample comes from a study of T cell repertoires in cytomegalovirus infection. About the study: As its CMV epitopes, the study selected recently identified HLA-C-restricted and well-studied HLA-B-restricted targets.

TCRdb analysed the reads with MiXCR anew, one entry per CDR3 protein. The sample lists around 570,000 distinct CDR3 sequences, approximately 40% occurring once. The sample was cultured PBMCs, taken from culture after CMV antigen stimulation. This receptor was taken from a human donor in good health (CMV status not recorded). Some clones in this sample may be carry-over from other donors' samples. The chain links TRBV7-9 to TRBJ2-1; TRBD2 aligns across 16 bases. As DNA, the CDR3 is TGTGCCAGCAGCTCGCCGGGACTAGCGGGAGGGCATGAGCAGTTCTTC. Translated: CASSSPGLAGGHEQFF.